This is a list of T cell receptor beta chains from one sample in a study of a mutant IDH1 vaccine in newly diagnosed glioma. The method was immunoSEQ multiplex PCR; TCRdb's version includes in-frame clones alone and lacks a portion of them. There are approximately 52,000 clones in the sample; around three quarters occur only once, and 1.8% lies in the top ten. Sequenced material: PBMCs, taken from a glioma patient treated with radiotherapy, temozolomide or both. Receptors were obtained from a woman between 40 and 50 years old with glioma. Each CDR3 is given with its conserved first and last residue. A D gene is named only where the DNA matches it firmly. Not every row has a clone size; where given, it reads once, few, many or a size class.

NA	TRBV27	NA	TRBJ2-7	CASSSRTGLREQYF	TGTGCCAGCAGTTCCCGGACTGGGCTTCGCGAGCAGTACTTC
few	TRBV25-1	NA	TRBJ2-7	CASSEYTGDEQYF	TGTGCCAGCAGTGAATACACGGGGGACGAGCAGTACTTC
NA	TRBV29-1	NA	TRBJ2-3	CSAVPLMGTDTQYF	TGCAGCGCCGTCCCCCTCATGGGCACAGATACGCAGTATTTT
few	TRBV6-6	NA	TRBJ2-7	CASSGDSYEQYF	TGTGCCAGCAGCGGGGACTCCTACGAGCAGTACTTC
NA	TRBV7-9	NA	TRBJ2-4	CASSLQGRAKNIQYF	TGTGCCAGCAGCTTACAGGGGAGGGCCAAAAACATTCAGTACTTC
NA	TRBV10-3	TRBD1	TRBJ2-1	CAISPGQGGYNEQFF	TGTGCCATCAGTCCAGGACAGGGGGGGTACAATGAGCAGTTCTTC
NA	TRBV7-2	TRBD1	TRBJ1-5	CASSLGRGSNQPQHF	TGTGCCAGCAGCTTGGGCAGGGGGAGCAATCAGCCCCAGCATTTT
NA	TRBV19	TRBD1	TRBJ1-2	CASSPRTGVNYGYTF	TGTGCCAGTAGTCCTCGGACAGGGGTTAACTATGGCTACACCTTC
NA	TRBV5-1	TRBD1	TRBJ2-7	CASSLGTGNGYYEQYF	TGCGCCAGCAGCTTGGGGACAGGGAATGGATACTACGAGCAGTACTTC
NA	TRBV9	NA	TRBJ1-2	CASSPQAYPYGYTF	TGTGCCAGCAGCCCACAGGCCTACCCCTATGGCTACACCTTC
NA	TRBV7-9	NA	TRBJ1-2	CASSLSTGKNGYTF	TGTGCCAGCAGCTTAAGTACGGGGAAGAATGGCTACACCTTC
NA	TRBV7-9	TRBD1	TRBJ1-5	CASSHGQGILSNQPQHF	TGTGCCAGCAGCCATGGACAGGGGATATTGAGCAATCAGCCCCAGCATTTT
NA	TRBV15	NA	TRBJ1-5	CATSRDNEGNQPQHF	TGTGCCACCAGCAGAGATAATGAGGGGAATCAGCCCCAGCATTTT
once	TRBV2	NA	TRBJ1-2	CASSDPGRPREGYTF	TGTGCCAGCAGTGACCCAGGTAGACCTAGAGAGGGCTACACCTTC
NA	TRBV6-1	NA	TRBJ2-7	CASSALQGGDRYEQYF	TGTGCCAGCAGTGCCCTACAAGGCGGGGATCGCTACGAGCAGTACTTC
NA	TRBV27	NA	TRBJ1-2	CASGTPRNYGYTF	TGTGCCAGCGGTACTCCCCGTAACTATGGCTACACCTTC
NA	TRBV29-1	TRBD2	TRBJ2-5	CSAPGGTQYF	TGCAGCGCCCCGGGGGGTACCCAGTACTTC
NA	TRBV4-3	NA	TRBJ1-4	CASSQAGNARPNEKLFF	TGCGCCAGCAGCCAAGCGGGAAACGCCAGGCCTAATGAAAAACTGTTTTTT
NA	TRBV9	NA	TRBJ1-2	CASSVEDSAYDGYTF	TGTGCCAGCAGCGTAGAGGACAGTGCCTATGATGGCTACACCTTC
NA	TRBV29-1	TRBD1	TRBJ2-1	CSATGTVYNEQFF	TGCAGCGCTACCGGGACAGTGTACAATGAGCAGTTCTTC
few	TRBV19	NA	TRBJ2-1	CAGRVGRGAFNEQFF	TGTGCCGGCAGGGTGGGTCGGGGTGCGTTCAATGAGCAGTTCTTC
NA	TRBV2	NA	TRBJ1-1	CASTRDLNTEAFF	TGTGCCAGCACCCGGGACCTGAACACTGAAGCTTTCTTT
NA	TRBV10-2	TRBD2	TRBJ2-5	CASSRVAGSQETQYF	TGCGCCAGCAGTAGGGTAGCGGGGTCCCAAGAGACCCAGTACTTC
NA	TRBV4-1	NA	TRBJ1-4	CASNSWGEKLFF	TGCGCCAGCAACTCGTGGGGTGAAAAACTGTTTTTT
NA	TRBV7-7	TRBD2	TRBJ2-1	CASSLRPAGPNEQFF	TGTGCTAGCAGCTTAAGGCCAGCGGGGCCGAATGAGCAGTTCTTC
few	TRBV27	TRBD1	TRBJ2-7	CASSSGTGYAEQYF	TGTGCCAGCAGTTCCGGGACAGGGTATGCCGAGCAGTACTTC
few	TRBV18	TRBD2	TRBJ2-5	CASSRGAGALQETQYF	TGTGCCAGCTCACGCGGAGCGGGGGCCCTCCAAGAGACCCAGTACTTC
NA	TRBV9	TRBD1	TRBJ2-2	CASSVGGQGAYGELFF	TGTGCCAGCAGCGTAGGGGGACAGGGGGCTTACGGGGAGCTGTTTTTT
NA	TRBV29-1	TRBD2	TRBJ2-7	CSVEIVSGRTYEQYF	TGCAGCGTTGAAATTGTTAGCGGGCGAACTTACGAGCAGTACTTC
NA	TRBV7-2	TRBD1	TRBJ2-7	CASSVEDRGSYEQYF	TGTGCCAGCAGCGTCGAGGACAGGGGGTCCTACGAGCAGTACTTC
NA	TRBV5-4	NA	TRBJ2-5	CASSRRRETQYF	TGTGCCAGCAGCCGTCGGCGGGAGACCCAGTACTTC
few	TRBV4-1	TRBD1	TRBJ1-6	CASSTLVDRGLYNSPLHF	TGCGCCAGCAGCACTCTCGTGGACAGGGGCCTATATAATTCACCCCTCCACTTT
NA	TRBV10-1	NA	TRBJ1-3	CASSVGIGNTIYF	TGCGCCAGCAGTGTGGGAATTGGAAACACCATATATTTT
NA	TRBV5-1	NA	TRBJ2-5	CASSLATEGGETQYF	TGCGCCAGCAGCTTGGCCACAGAGGGGGGAGAGACCCAGTACTTC
NA	TRBV19	TRBD1	TRBJ2-3	CATRLQGATDTQYF	TGTGCCACCCGACTTCAGGGGGCGACAGATACGCAGTATTTT
few	TRBV7-2	NA	TRBJ1-6	CASSLTLNRVGGSPLHF	TGTGCCAGCAGCCTGACCCTAAACAGGGTCGGGGGTTCACCCCTCCACTTT
few	TRBV2	NA	TRBJ1-5	CASKGYSNQPQHF	TGTGCCAGCAAGGGGTATAGCAATCAGCCCCAGCATTTT
NA	TRBV5-1	NA	TRBJ2-5	CASRSSGSETQYF	TGCGCCAGCCGCTCCTCTGGCTCCGAGACCCAGTACTTC
NA	TRBV18	TRBD1	TRBJ2-7	CASSPQFLPGQSSYEQYF	TGTGCCAGCTCACCCCAATTCCTCCCGGGACAGAGCTCCTACGAGCAGTACTTC
NA	TRBV10-1	NA	TRBJ2-7	CASSETSYEQYF	TGCGCCAGCAGTGAGACTTCCTACGAGCAGTACTTC
NA	TRBV30	NA	TRBJ2-3	CAWTRGGSSTDTQYF	TGTGCCTGGACCAGAGGGGGATCTAGCACAGATACGCAGTATTTT
NA	TRBV5-1	NA	TRBJ1-1	CASSPLGLVNTEAFF	TGCGCCAGCAGCCCCTTGGGCCTAGTGAACACTGAAGCTTTCTTT
NA	TRBV27	NA	TRBJ2-7	CASSNPPYYEQYF	TGTGCCAGCAGTAACCCCCCCTACTACGAGCAGTACTTC
NA	TRBV4-3	TRBD1	TRBJ1-6	CASSQTGGAYNSPLHF	TGCGCCAGCAGCCAAACAGGGGGCGCCTATAATTCACCCCTCCACTTT
NA	TRBV19	TRBD2	TRBJ2-3	CASSLGLAGSTDTQYF	TGTGCCAGTAGTCTGGGACTAGCGGGGAGCACAGATACGCAGTATTTT
NA	TRBV4-2	TRBD2	TRBJ2-7	CASSQGGRGTSGEGEQYF	TGTGCCAGCAGCCAAGGCGGCAGGGGGACTAGCGGGGAAGGTGAGCAGTACTTC
few	TRBV7-6	NA	TRBJ1-5	CASGGGANQPQHF	TGTGCCAGCGGTGGGGGGGCCAATCAGCCCCAGCATTTT
NA	TRBV7-9	NA	TRBJ1-2	CASSPTTGTANYGYTF	TGTGCCAGCAGCCCTACCACTGGTACAGCTAACTATGGCTACACCTTC
NA	TRBV9	TRBD2	TRBJ2-3	CASSVRLAGGTYTDTQYF	TGTGCCAGCAGCGTTAGACTAGCGGGGGGCACCTACACAGATACGCAGTATTTT
NA	TRBV5-6	TRBD2	TRBJ2-1	CASSTLVAGGNEQFF	TGTGCCAGCAGCACCTTAGTAGCGGGAGGGAATGAGCAGTTCTTC
NA	TRBV2	NA	TRBJ1-2	CASRDRTKGGYTF	TGTGCCAGTCGGGACCGAACAAAGGGTGGCTACACCTTC
NA	TRBV9	NA	TRBJ2-2	CASSQWIGTTGELFF	TGTGCCAGCAGCCAGTGGATAGGGACCACCGGGGAGCTGTTTTTT
NA	TRBV29-1	NA	TRBJ2-5	CSVAQVLRETQYF	TGCAGCGTTGCCCAGGTCTTAAGGGAGACCCAGTACTTC
NA	TRBV12-5	NA	TRBJ1-1	CASGPSWGARTEAFF	TGTGCTAGTGGTCCCTCGTGGGGCGCACGGACTGAAGCTTTCTTT